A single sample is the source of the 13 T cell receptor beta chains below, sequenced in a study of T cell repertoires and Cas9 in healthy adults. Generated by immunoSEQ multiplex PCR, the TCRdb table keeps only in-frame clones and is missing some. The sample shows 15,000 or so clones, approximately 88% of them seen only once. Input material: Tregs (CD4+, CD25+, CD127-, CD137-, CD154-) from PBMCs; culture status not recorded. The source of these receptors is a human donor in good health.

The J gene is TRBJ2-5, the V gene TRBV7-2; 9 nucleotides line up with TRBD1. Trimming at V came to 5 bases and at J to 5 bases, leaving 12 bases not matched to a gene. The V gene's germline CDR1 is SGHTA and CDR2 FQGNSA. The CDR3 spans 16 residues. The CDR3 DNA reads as TGTGCCAGCAGCCCTCAAACAGGGGGCAGCCGGGAGACCCAGTACTTC. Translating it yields CASSPQTGGSRETQYF.

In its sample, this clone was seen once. The CDR3 DNA follows: TGTGCCAGCAGCTTGACAGGGCGCACAGATACGCAGTATTTT. Translation: CASSLTGRTDTQYF. The chain carries TRBV11-3 and TRBJ2-3; 7 positions agree with TRBD1. J gave up 1 base and V 3 bases, and 1 base lay outside the gene matches. This CDR3 is built from 14 residues. CDR1 is SGHNT and CDR2 is YENEEA in the germline V gene.

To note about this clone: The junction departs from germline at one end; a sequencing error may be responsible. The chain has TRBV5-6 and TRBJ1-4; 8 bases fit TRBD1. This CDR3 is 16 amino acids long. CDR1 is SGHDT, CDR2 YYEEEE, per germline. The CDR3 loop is CASGLKTGVRLEKLFF. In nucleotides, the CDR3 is TGTGCCAGCGGCTTGAAGACAGGGGTAAGGTTGGAAAAACTGTTTTTT.

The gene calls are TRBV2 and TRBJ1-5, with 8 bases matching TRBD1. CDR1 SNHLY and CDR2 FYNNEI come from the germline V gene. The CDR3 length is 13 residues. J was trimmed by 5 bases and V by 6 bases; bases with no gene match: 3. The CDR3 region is CASRQGVYQPQHF. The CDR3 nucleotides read TGTGCCAGCAGACAGGGGGTTTATCAGCCCCAGCATTTT.

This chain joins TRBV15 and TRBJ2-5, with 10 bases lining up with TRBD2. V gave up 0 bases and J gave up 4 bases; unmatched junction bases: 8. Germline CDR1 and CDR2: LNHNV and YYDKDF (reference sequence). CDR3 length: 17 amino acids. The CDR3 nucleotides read TGTGCCACCAGCAGAGATAGTTGGGTAGCGGGGGGAGAGACCCAGTACTTC. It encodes CATSRDSWVAGGETQYF.

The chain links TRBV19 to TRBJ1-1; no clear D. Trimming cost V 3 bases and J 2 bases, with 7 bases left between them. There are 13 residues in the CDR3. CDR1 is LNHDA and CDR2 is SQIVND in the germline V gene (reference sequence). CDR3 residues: CASSILINTEAFF. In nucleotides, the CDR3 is TGTGCCAGTAGTATTTTAATTAACACTGAAGCTTTCTTT. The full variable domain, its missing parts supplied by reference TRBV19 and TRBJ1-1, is DGGITQSPKYLFRKEGQNVTLSCEQNLNHDAMYWYRQDPGQGLRLIYYSQIVNDFQKGDIAEGYSVSREKKESFPLTVTSAQKNPTAFYLCASSILINTEAFFGQGTRLTVV.

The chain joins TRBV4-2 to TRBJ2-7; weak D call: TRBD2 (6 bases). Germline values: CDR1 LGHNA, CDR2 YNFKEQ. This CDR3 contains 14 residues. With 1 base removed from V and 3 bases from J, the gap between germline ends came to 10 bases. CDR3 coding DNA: TGTGCCAGCAGCCAAGGTGGAGGGATCTACGAGCAGTACTTC. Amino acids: CASSQGGGIYEQYF.

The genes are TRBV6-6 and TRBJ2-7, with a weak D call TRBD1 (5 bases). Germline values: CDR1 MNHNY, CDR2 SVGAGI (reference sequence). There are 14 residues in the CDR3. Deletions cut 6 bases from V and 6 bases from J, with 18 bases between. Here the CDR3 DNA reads TGTGCCAGCAGCACCCCCCCAGGGATGGGCGAGCAGTACTTC. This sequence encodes CASSTPPGMGEQYF.

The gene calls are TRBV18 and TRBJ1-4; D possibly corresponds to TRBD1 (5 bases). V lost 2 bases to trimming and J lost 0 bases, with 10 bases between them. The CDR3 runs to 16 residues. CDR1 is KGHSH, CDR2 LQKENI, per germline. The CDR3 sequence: CASSPIGQSTNEKLFF. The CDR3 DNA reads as TGTGCCAGCTCACCAATCGGACAATCAACTAATGAAAAACTGTTTTTT.

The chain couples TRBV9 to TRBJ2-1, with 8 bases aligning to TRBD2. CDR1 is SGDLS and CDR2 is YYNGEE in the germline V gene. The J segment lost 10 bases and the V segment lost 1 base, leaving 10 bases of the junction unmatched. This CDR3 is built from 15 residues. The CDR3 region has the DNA TGTGCCAGCAGCGTACTCGGACTAGCCTACAGCGAGCAGTTCTTC. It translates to CASSVLGLAYSEQFF.

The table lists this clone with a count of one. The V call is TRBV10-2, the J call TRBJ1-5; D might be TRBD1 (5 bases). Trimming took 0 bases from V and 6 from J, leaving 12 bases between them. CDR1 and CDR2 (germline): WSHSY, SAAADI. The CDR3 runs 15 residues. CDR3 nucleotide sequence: TGCGCCAGCAGTGAGTCGGTAGGGGTTAGTCAGCCCCAGCATTTT. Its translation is CASSESVGVSQPQHF.

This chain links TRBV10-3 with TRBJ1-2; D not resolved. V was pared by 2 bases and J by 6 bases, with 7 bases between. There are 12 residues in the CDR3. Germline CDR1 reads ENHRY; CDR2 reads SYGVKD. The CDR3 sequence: CAISELRDGYTF. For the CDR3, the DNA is TGTGCCATCAGTGAGCTTCGGGATGGCTACACCTTC.

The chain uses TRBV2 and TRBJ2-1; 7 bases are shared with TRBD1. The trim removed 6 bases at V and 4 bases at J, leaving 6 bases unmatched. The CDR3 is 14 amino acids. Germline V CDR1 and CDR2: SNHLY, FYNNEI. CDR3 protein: CASRVRGPYNEQFF. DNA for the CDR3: TGTGCCAGCAGGGTAAGGGGGCCTTACAATGAGCAGTTCTTC.